The clone carrying this TCR beta chain came up once. Living in under 30 US areas, the participants were between roughly 18 and 90 years of age. Cohort placement rested on clinical history that participants reported themselves. This sample was included in a study of blood T cell repertoires in COVID-19. Overall study: From T cells, B-cell-depleted T cells, or PBMCs came the material, which was cDNA or gDNA.

The CDR3 spans 12 residues. The germline V and J ends were trimmed by 0 bases and 7 bases, with 7 bases remaining between them. Germline assignment: CDR1 GTSNPN and CDR2 SVGIG (reference sequence). Original methodology: Estimates of nucleated cell counts were drawn from the amplification of reference gene primers. Repertoires were generated with immunoSEQ multiplex PCR, while TCRdb's copy carries only in-frame clones and drops some. V, J and clone size derive from that table, while D and trimming were established from the DNA sequence. The profile shows about 240,000 clones, 75% to 90% of them singletons.

This TCR was sampled from a woman under 40 who had recovered from COVID-19. What was sequenced was PBMCs or T cells enriched from blood (not recorded which). The chain joins TRBV30 to TRBJ1-3; D unclear. Here the CDR3 DNA reads TGTGCCTGGAGTGTAGGCGGGAACACCATATATTTT. This translates into CAWSVGGNTIYF.